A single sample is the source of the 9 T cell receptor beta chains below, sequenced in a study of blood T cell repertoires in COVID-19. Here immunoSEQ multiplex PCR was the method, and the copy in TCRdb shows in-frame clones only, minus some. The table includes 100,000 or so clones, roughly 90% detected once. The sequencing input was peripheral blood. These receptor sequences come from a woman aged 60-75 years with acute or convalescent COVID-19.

The CDR3 region is CSASRISGSDEQFF. DNA for the CDR3: TGCAGTGCTAGTAGGATTAGCGGGAGTGATGAGCAGTTCTTC. J is TRBJ2-1 and V is TRBV20-1; 9 bases agree with TRBD2. Trimming removed 3 bases from V and 8 bases from J; junction bases left unmatched: 8. Germline CDR1 DFQATT, CDR2 SNEGSKA (reference sequence). The length of the CDR3 is 14 residues.

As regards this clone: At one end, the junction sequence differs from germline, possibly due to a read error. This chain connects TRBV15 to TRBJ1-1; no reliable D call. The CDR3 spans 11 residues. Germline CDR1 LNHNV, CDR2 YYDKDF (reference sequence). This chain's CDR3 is CATSRDREPLF. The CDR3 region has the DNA TGTGCCACCAGCAGAGATAGGGAGCCTCTCTTT.

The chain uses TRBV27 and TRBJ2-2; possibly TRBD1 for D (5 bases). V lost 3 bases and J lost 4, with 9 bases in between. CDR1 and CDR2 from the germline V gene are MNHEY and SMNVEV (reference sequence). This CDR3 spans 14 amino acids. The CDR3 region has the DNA TGTGCCAGCAGTTTTAATGGGGCCACCGGGGAGCTGTTTTTT. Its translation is CASSFNGATGELFF.

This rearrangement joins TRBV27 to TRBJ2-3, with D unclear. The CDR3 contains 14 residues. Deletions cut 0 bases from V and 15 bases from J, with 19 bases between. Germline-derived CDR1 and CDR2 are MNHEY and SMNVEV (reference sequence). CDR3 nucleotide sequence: TGTGCCAGCAGTTTATCTGGCAGCACAGATACCCCCTATTTT. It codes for CASSLSGSTDTPYF.

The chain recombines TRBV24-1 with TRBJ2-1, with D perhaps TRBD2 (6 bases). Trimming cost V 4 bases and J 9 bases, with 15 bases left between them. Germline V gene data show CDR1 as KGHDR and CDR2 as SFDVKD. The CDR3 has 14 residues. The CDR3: CATSDREPSAEQFF. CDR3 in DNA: TGTGCCACCAGTGACCGGGAGCCAAGCGCTGAGCAGTTCTTC.

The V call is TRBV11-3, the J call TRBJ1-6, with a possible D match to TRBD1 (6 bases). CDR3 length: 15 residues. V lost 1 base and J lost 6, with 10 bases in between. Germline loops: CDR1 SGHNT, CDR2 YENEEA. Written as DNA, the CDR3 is TGTGCCAGCAGCTTAGGGGGGACAAGTAATTCACCCCTCCACTTT. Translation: CASSLGGTSNSPLHF.

The CDR3 DNA reads TGTGCCAGCAGCCCCAATCCCGGGACAGGCACCGAGCAGTACTTC. Protein sequence: CASSPNPGTGTEQYF. The chain employs TRBV7-3 and TRBJ2-7; 8 bases agree with TRBD1. There are 15 residues in the CDR3. Trimming took 5 bases from V and 6 from J; bases not matched to a gene: 12. Germline CDR1 reads SGHTA; CDR2 reads FQGTGA.

The CDR3 sequence: CASSRPGLVTGELFF. As DNA, the CDR3 is TGTGCCAGCAGTCGTCCGGGACTAGTCACCGGGGAGCTGTTTTTT. V is TRBV7-9 and J is TRBJ2-2; 8 bases agree with TRBD2. The CDR3 is made up of 15 amino acids. Losses at the gene ends were 6 bases for V and 4 bases for J; bases not matched to a gene: 7. Germline-derived CDR1 and CDR2 are SEHNR and FQNEAQ (reference sequence).

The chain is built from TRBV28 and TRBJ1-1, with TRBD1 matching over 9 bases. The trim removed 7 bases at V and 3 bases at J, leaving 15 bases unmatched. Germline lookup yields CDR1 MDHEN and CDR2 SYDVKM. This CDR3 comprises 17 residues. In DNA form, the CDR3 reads TGTGCCAGCAACGACCCCGGACAGGGGTTCGAGTACACTGAAGCTTTCTTT. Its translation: CASNDPGQGFEYTEAFF.